One and the same sample provided the 32 T cell receptor beta chains below, sequenced in a study of control samples from healthy donors and cancer patients. This table comes from immunoSEQ multiplex PCR, and its TCRdb copy is limited to in-frame clones, with some not included. The repertoire consists of 22,000 or so clones, with around nine tenths occurring once and the leading ten covering over 7.5%. Sequenced material: PBMCs. Receptors were obtained from a woman aged 55-70 years with head and neck cancer.

The V call is TRBV18, the J call TRBJ2-5, with D possibly being TRBD2 (5 bases). Per the germline V gene, CDR1 is KGHSH and CDR2 is LQKENI. The CDR3 extends over 14 amino acids. V dropped 3 bases and J dropped 5 bases, with 13 bases sitting between them. In DNA, the CDR3 is TGTGCCAGCTCACCGACCCTCGGGGAGGAGACCCAGTACTTC. Translation gives CASSPTLGEETQYF. The full variable domain, rest sourced from reference TRBV18 and TRBJ2-5, is NAGVMQNPRHLVRRRGQEARLRCSPMKGHSHVYWYRQLPEEGLKFMVYLQKENIIDESGMPKERFSAEFPKEGPSILRIQQVVRGDSAAYFCASSPTLGEETQYFGPGTRLLVL.

This sequence joins TRBV11-2 and TRBJ2-7, with D possibly TRBD2 on 7 matching bases. Trimming shortened V by 5 bases and J by 2 bases, and 16 bases separated the two germline ends. In germline, CDR1 is SGHAT, CDR2 FQNNGV. There are 15 residues in the CDR3. The CDR3 spells CASSPWGGPTYEQYF. The CDR3 coding sequence is TGTGCCAGCAGCCCTTGGGGGGGGCCTACCTACGAGCAGTACTTC. Drawing the rest from reference TRBV11-2 and TRBJ2-7, the complete variable domain is EAGVAQSPRYKIIEKRQSVAFWCNPISGHATLYWYQQILGQGPKLLIQFQNNGVVDDSQLPKDRFSAERLKGVDSTLKIQPAKLEDSAVYLCASSPWGGPTYEQYFGPGTRLTVT.

The chain has TRBV11-2 and TRBJ2-3, with D unresolved. V lost 0 bases and J lost 4, with 8 bases in between. CDR1 is SGHAT and CDR2 is FQNNGV in the germline V gene. This CDR3 is built from 14 residues. CDR3 residues: CASSLDQVADTQYF. The CDR3 coding sequence is TGTGCCAGCAGCTTAGATCAGGTTGCAGATACGCAGTATTTT. The full variable domain, in which reference TRBV11-2 and TRBJ2-3 provide the parts outside the CDR3, is EAGVAQSPRYKIIEKRQSVAFWCNPISGHATLYWYQQILGQGPKLLIQFQNNGVVDDSQLPKDRFSAERLKGVDSTLKIQPAKLEDSAVYLCASSLDQVADTQYFGPGTRLTVL.

V gene TRBV6-4 combines with J gene TRBJ2-1; 15 positions agree with TRBD2. Germline loops: CDR1 MRHNA, CDR2 SNTAGT. Trimming removed 4 bases from V and 4 bases from J; junction bases left unmatched: 2. The CDR3 extends over 16 amino acids. CDR3 sequence reads: CASSGTSGRGYNEQFF. In DNA form, the CDR3 reads TGTGCCAGCAGTGGGACTAGCGGGAGGGGATACAATGAGCAGTTCTTC.

This clone was seen only once. The chain carries TRBV19 and TRBJ2-2; D gene unclear. The V gene lost 5 bases and the J gene lost 1 base, with 11 bases spanning the gap. Per the germline V gene, CDR1 is LNHDA and CDR2 is SQIVND (reference sequence). CDR3 size: 15 residues. CDR3 DNA sequence: TGTGCCAGTAGTCCCTGGGCAGGGAACACCGGGGAGCTGTTTTTT. Translated: CASSPWAGNTGELFF.

The rearrangement joins TRBV7-8 to TRBJ2-1, with D tentatively TRBD1 (6 bases). The CDR3 has 17 amino acids. Germline CDR1 SGHVS, CDR2 FQNEAQ. With 3 bases removed from V and 0 bases from J, the gap between germline ends came to 15 bases. The CDR3, as DNA: TGTGCCAGCAGCTTCGAGGGTGGGGGCAGCTCCTACAATGAGCAGTTCTTC. This codes for CASSFEGGGSSYNEQFF.

This clone was counted a single time. The chain has TRBV7-9 and TRBJ2-2; 7 bases line up with TRBD2. Germline V gene lookup returns CDR1 SEHNR and CDR2 FQNEAQ (reference sequence). The J segment lost 5 bases and the V segment lost 3 bases, leaving 12 bases of the junction unmatched. CDR3 length: 17 residues. The CDR3 nucleotides read TGTGCCAGCAGCTTTGGGAGGGACGCCGCGGGGACCGGGGAGCTGTTTTTT. It codes for CASSFGRDAAGTGELFF.

A single count supports this clone. The V and J genes are TRBV19 and TRBJ2-1; D might be TRBD1 or TRBD2, each matching 5 bases. There are 19 residues in the CDR3. Germline-derived CDR1 and CDR2 are LNHDA and SQIVND (reference sequence). V lost 5 bases, J lost 1 base, and 24 bases lay in between. For the CDR3, the DNA is TGTGCCAGTAGTGTCAGGGCGGGTTTTAGCTCTAGTTCCTACAATGAGCAGTTCTTC. This gives the protein CASSVRAGFSSSSYNEQFF. Supplemented by reference TRBV19 and TRBJ2-1, the full variable domain reads DGGITQSPKYLFRKEGQNVTLSCEQNLNHDAMYWYRQDPGQGLRLIYYSQIVNDFQKGDIAEGYSVSREKKESFPLTVTSAQKNPTAFYLCASSVRAGFSSSSYNEQFFGPGTRLTVL.

V and J are TRBV9 and TRBJ2-5; 10 bases fit TRBD1. Looked up from germline, CDR1 is SGDLS and CDR2 is YYNGEE. The CDR3 consists of 16 residues. The J segment lost 5 bases and the V segment lost 3 bases, leaving 10 bases of the junction unmatched. CDR3 in DNA: TGTGCCAGCAGCGCCCGGGGGGACAGGGGTTGGGAGACCCAGTACTTC. Protein product: CASSARGDRGWETQYF.

The V and J genes are TRBV5-1 and TRBJ1-1; D is perhaps TRBD1 (6 bases). V was cut by 3 bases and J by 1 base, with 10 bases left in between. Looked up from germline, CDR1 is SGHRS and CDR2 is YFSETQ. CDR3 length: 14 residues. CDR3 region: CASSSGTPNTEAFF. CDR3 nucleotides: TGCGCCAGCAGCTCCGGGACACCGAACACTGAAGCTTTCTTT.

This chain links TRBV24-1 with TRBJ2-1; 9 bases line up with TRBD1. Per germline, CDR1 KGHDR and CDR2 SFDVKD. The CDR3 spans 17 residues. V lost 4 bases to trimming and J lost 7 bases; unmatched junction nucleotides: 13. The CDR3 loop is CATSDALGDRARNEQFF. As DNA, the CDR3 is TGTGCCACCAGTGACGCCCTCGGGGACAGGGCCAGGAATGAGCAGTTCTTC.

The chain recombines TRBV5-1 with TRBJ2-7, with TRBD1 as a possible D gene (6 bases). The CDR3 extends over 13 amino acids. From germline, CDR1 is SGHRS and CDR2 YFSETQ. V lost 7 bases to trimming and J lost 1 base, with 12 bases between them. The CDR3 loop reads CASYLTGSYEQYF. For the CDR3, the DNA is TGCGCCAGCTACCTAACAGGGTCCTACGAGCAGTACTTC.

There are a few counts of this clone. The gene calls are TRBV5-6 and TRBJ1-4, with 9 bases lining up with TRBD1. This CDR3 has 16 amino acids. In germline, CDR1 is SGHDT, CDR2 YYEEEE. V lost 5 bases to trimming and J lost 4 bases; unmatched junction nucleotides: 9. CDR3 in DNA: TGTGCCAGCAGTGACTCTGGACAGGGGCATAATGAAAAACTGTTTTTT. Its translation is CASSDSGQGHNEKLFF.

The V gene is TRBV30, the J gene TRBJ1-5; no firm D call. CDR1 is GTSNPN and CDR2 is SVGIG in the germline V gene (reference sequence). V was shortened by 3 bases and J by 2 bases, with 11 bases between the two germline ends. This CDR3 has 14 residues. CDR3 sequence: CAWSLGNGNQPQHF. As DNA, the CDR3 is TGTGCCTGGAGCCTAGGGAATGGCAATCAGCCCCAGCATTTT.

The chain combines TRBV2 with TRBJ1-4; no clear D. The CDR3 has 14 residues. Looked up from germline, CDR1 is SNHLY and CDR2 is FYNNEI. Trimming shortened V by 6 bases and J by 6 bases, and 14 bases separated the two germline ends. CDR3 loop: CASRFGVDDEKLFF. As DNA, the CDR3 is TGTGCCAGCAGGTTTGGGGTGGATGATGAAAAACTGTTTTTT.

The V and J genes are TRBV11-3 and TRBJ1-6; no clear D. Germline V lookup: CDR1 SGHNT, CDR2 YENEEA. Trimming pared 1 base from V and 10 bases from J, leaving 8 bases between. There are 13 residues in the CDR3. CDR3 protein: CASSLGADSPLHF. As DNA, the CDR3 is TGTGCCAGCAGCTTAGGGGCAGACTCACCCCTCCACTTT.

J is TRBJ2-7 and V is TRBV2; D unresolved. Trimming removed 5 bases at V and 2 bases at J, with 7 bases between. This CDR3 contains 12 residues. CDR1 is SNHLY and CDR2 is FYNNEI in the germline V gene. Here the CDR3 reads CASSPRTYEQYF. CDR3 bases: TGTGCCAGCAGTCCTAGGACCTACGAGCAGTACTTC.

The chain links TRBV28 to TRBJ1-1; D remains unclear. This CDR3 region has 14 residues. V was cut by 3 bases and J by 4 bases, with 12 bases left in between. Germline assignment: CDR1 MDHEN and CDR2 SYDVKM. The CDR3 here is CASSLAPEGTEAFF. As DNA, the CDR3 is TGTGCCAGCAGTTTGGCGCCGGAGGGCACTGAAGCTTTCTTT.

This CDR3 reads CASGLDTGELFF. In DNA, the CDR3 is TGTGCTAGTGGTCTCGACACCGGGGAGCTGTTTTTT. The chain recombines TRBV12-5 with TRBJ2-2; D is undetermined. The germline V gene encodes CDR1 LGHNT and CDR2 FRNRAP. Trimming cost V 5 bases and J 3 bases, with 4 bases left between them. This CDR3 is 12 amino acids long.

The rearrangement uses TRBV6-5 and TRBJ1-6; D ambiguous. CDR3 length: 14 residues. Trimming cost V 8 bases and J 7 bases, with 15 bases left between them. CDR1 and CDR2 from the germline V gene are MNHEY and SVGAGI. CDR3 protein: CASLLEGGNSPLHF. For the CDR3, the DNA is TGTGCCAGCCTGCTAGAGGGCGGGAATTCACCCCTCCACTTT.

J is TRBJ2-3 and V is TRBV9; D could derive from TRBD1 or TRBD2 (7 bases each). This CDR3 contains 15 residues. Between the trimmed V and J ends, which lost 2 bases and 3 bases, there was a span of 13 bases. CDR1 and CDR2 from the germline V gene are SGDLS and YYNGEE. The CDR3 nucleotides read TGTGCCAGCAGCGTCCAGGGGGGGAGGACAGATACGCAGTATTTT. This codes for CASSVQGGRTDTQYF.

V usage is TRBV5-1 and J usage is TRBJ1-5; no clear D. Trimming took 0 bases from V and 1 from J, leaving 5 bases between them. The CDR3 contains 14 residues. Germline CDR1 SGHRS, CDR2 YFSETQ. Here the CDR3 reads CASSLEGSNQPQHF. The DNA of the CDR3 is TGCGCCAGCAGCTTGGAGGGAAGCAATCAGCCCCAGCATTTT.

The chain is built from TRBV18 and TRBJ2-7, with 12 bases fitting TRBD2. V trimming: 2 bases; J trimming: 0 bases; junction bases outside the gene matches: 8. The CDR3 is made up of 18 amino acids. Per the germline V gene, CDR1 is KGHSH and CDR2 is LQKENI. CDR3 residues: CASSPVPSGRAGSYEQYF. The CDR3 nucleotides are TGTGCCAGCTCACCAGTACCTAGCGGGAGGGCCGGCTCCTACGAGCAGTACTTC.

This chain uses TRBV5-1 with TRBJ1-6, with 7 bases aligning to TRBD1. The CDR3 extends over 14 amino acids. CDR1 and CDR2 (germline): SGHRS, YFSETQ. The V segment lost 7 bases and the J segment 8 bases; nucleotides outside the gene matches: 9. The CDR3 reads CASRPSGGDSPLHF. The DNA of the CDR3 is TGCGCCAGCCGGCCCTCAGGGGGGGATTCACCCCTCCACTTT.

This clone is labeled as hyperexpanded. The chain uses TRBV15 and TRBJ2-1; no clear D gene. Germline CDR1 and CDR2: LNHNV and YYDKDF (reference sequence). V lost 0 bases, J lost 4 bases, and 7 bases lay in between. The CDR3 is 14 residues long. Written as DNA, the CDR3 is TGTGCCACCAGCAGAGAACACGAATACAATGAGCAGTTCTTC. Its protein product is CATSREHEYNEQFF.

V and J are TRBV9 and TRBJ1-1; 7 nucleotides line up with TRBD1. Looked up from germline, CDR1 is SGDLS and CDR2 is YYNGEE. The V and J ends lost 0 bases and 0 bases, in that order; junction bases with no gene match: 2. CDR3 length equals 15 residues. CDR3 in amino acids: CASSVGGQLNTEAFF. The DNA for the CDR3 is TGTGCCAGCAGCGTAGGGGGACAGTTGAACACTGAAGCTTTCTTT. The full variable domain, its missing parts supplied by reference TRBV9 and TRBJ1-1, is DSGVTQTPKHLITATGQRVTLRCSPRSGDLSVYWYQQSLDQGLQFLIQYYNGEERAKGNILERFSAQQFPDLHSELNLSSLELGDSALYFCASSVGGQLNTEAFFGQGTRLTVV.

The CDR3 DNA reads as TGTGCCAGCAGCTTAAGAGAAAAAGGCTTAATTGGAAACACCATATATTTT. As protein: CASSLREKGLIGNTIYF. The rearrangement joins TRBV7-2 to TRBJ1-3, with D hard to call. The CDR3 covers 17 residues. V was shortened by 2 bases and J by 3 bases, with 17 bases between the two germline ends. The germline gives CDR1 SGHTA, CDR2 FQGNSA. Supplemented by reference TRBV7-2 and TRBJ1-3, the full variable domain reads GAGVSQSPSNKVTEKGKDVELRCDPISGHTALYWYRQSLGQGLEFLIYFQGNSAPDKSGLPSDRFSAERTGGSVSTLTIQRTQQEDSAVYLCASSLREKGLIGNTIYFGEGSWLTVV.

The gene calls are TRBV7-3 and TRBJ1-6; D gene unclear. CDR3 length equals 14 residues. Germline V gives CDR1 SGHTA, CDR2 FQGTGA. The V gene lost 1 base and the J gene lost 0 bases, with 1 base spanning the gap. Here the CDR3 reads CASSLSSYNSPLHF. The CDR3 bases are TGTGCCAGCAGCTTAAGCTCCTATAATTCACCCCTCCACTTT.

V gene TRBV5-8 combines with J gene TRBJ1-1; D not resolved. V lost 2 bases and J 3 bases, leaving 8 bases between the germline ends. The CDR3 length is 13 residues. The germline V gene encodes CDR1 SGHTS and CDR2 YDEGEE. The CDR3 sequence: CASSFGLYTEAFF. CDR3 coding DNA: TGTGCCAGCAGCTTTGGCCTGTACACTGAAGCTTTCTTT.

This chain connects TRBV27 to TRBJ2-1, with D uncertain. Per germline, CDR1 MNHEY and CDR2 SMNVEV (reference sequence). The CDR3 contains 22 residues. Trimming removed 6 bases at V and 3 bases at J, with 36 bases between. The CDR3 is CASRKLLGISTFDVRNYNEQFF. CDR3 in DNA: TGTGCCAGCAGGAAACTCTTGGGGATATCAACCTTTGACGTTAGGAACTACAATGAGCAGTTCTTC.

V gene TRBV9 combines with J gene TRBJ2-2; 11 bases are shared with TRBD2. The length of the CDR3 is 16 residues. From germline, CDR1 is SGDLS and CDR2 YYNGEE. The V gene end was trimmed by 5 bases and the J gene end by 3 bases; junction bases not matched to a gene: 6. The CDR3 DNA reads as TGTGCCAGCAGTCTACCGGGACTAGCGGACACCGGGGAGCTGTTTTTT. It specifies CASSLPGLADTGELFF.

The chain combines TRBV12-3 or TRBV12-4 with TRBJ1-4; D is unresolved. V was shortened by 0 bases and J by 11 bases, with 10 bases between the two germline ends. The CDR3 consists of 13 residues. The CDR3 nucleotides read TGTGCCAGCAGTTTAGCGCCTGACAAGAAACTGTTTTTT. Protein: CASSLAPDKKLFF.